A selection of T cell receptor beta chains follows, all from one sample in a study of OX40 agonist ivuxolimab in advanced cancers. Sequencing was performed with immunoSEQ multiplex PCR; in TCRdb, only in-frame clones are kept and a portion is missing. The sample consists of some 76,000 clones, over 90% of them appearing once. The sample in question was CD4+ or CD8+ T cells sorted from blood, obtained in a trial of the OX40 agonist ivuxolimab. The receptors shown here come from an adult with an advanced solid tumor such as melanoma, head and neck, liver or kidney cancer. Both conserved end residues are part of each CDR3. Fields, in order: V gene, clone size, J gene, D gene, CDR3 protein, CDR3 DNA. The D gene is left open where the match is weak. The size entry is marked missing in some rows and otherwise reads once, few, many or a size class.

V: TRBV5-4
size: .
J: TRBJ2-7
D: .
CDR3: CASSLRDGSYEQYF
DNA: TGTGCCAGCAGCTTGCGGGACGGCTCCTACGAGCAGTACTTC

V: TRBV21-1
size: .
J: TRBJ1-4
D: .
CDR3: CASSKDWKGTNEKLFF
DNA: TGTGCCAGCAGCAAAGATTGGAAGGGAACTAATGAAAAACTGTTTTTT

V: TRBV9
size: .
J: TRBJ2-1
D: TRBD1
CDR3: CASSVRGTGTYNEQFF
DNA: TGTGCCAGCAGCGTAAGAGGGACAGGGACCTACAATGAGCAGTTCTTC

V: TRBV27
size: once
J: TRBJ2-7
D: .
CDR3: CASSFEQGPYEQYF
DNA: TGTGCCAGCAGTTTCGAGCAGGGACCCTACGAGCAGTACTTC

V: TRBV27
size: .
J: TRBJ1-1
D: TRBD1
CDR3: CASRISGTGGTTEAFF
DNA: TGTGCCAGCAGGATAAGCGGGACAGGGGGAACCACTGAAGCTTTCTTT

V: TRBV4-3
size: .
J: TRBJ1-4
D: TRBD1
CDR3: CASSQDAVGQGKTNEKLFF
DNA: TGCGCCAGCAGCCAGGATGCAGTAGGACAGGGGAAAACTAATGAAAAACTGTTTTTT

V: TRBV27
size: .
J: TRBJ2-1
D: .
CDR3: CASSSLVGVYNEQFF
DNA: TGTGCCAGCAGTTCATTGGTGGGAGTCTACAATGAGCAGTTCTTC

V: TRBV27
size: .
J: TRBJ1-2
D: TRBD1
CDR3: CASGRQGRNYGYTF
DNA: TGTGCCAGCGGAAGACAGGGGCGAAACTATGGCTACACCTTC

V: TRBV10-3
size: .
J: TRBJ2-2
D: .
CDR3: CATGLTGELFF
DNA: TGTGCCACGGGTTTAACCGGGGAGCTGTTTTTT

V: TRBV27
size: .
J: TRBJ2-7
D: TRBD2
CDR3: CASSFTSGEYEQYF
DNA: TGTGCCAGCAGTTTCACTAGCGGGGAATACGAGCAGTACTTC

V: TRBV4-1
size: .
J: TRBJ1-2
D: TRBD1
CDR3: CASSQDRAERGPNGYTF
DNA: TGCGCCAGCAGCCAAGATCGGGCGGAGAGGGGGCCCAATGGCTACACCTTC

V: TRBV4-1
size: .
J: TRBJ1-2
D: .
CDR3: CASSQGVRGNYGYTF
DNA: TGCGCCAGCAGCCAAGGAGTAAGGGGAAACTATGGCTACACCTTC

V: TRBV4-1
size: .
J: TRBJ1-1
D: .
CDR3: CASSQARTAFF
DNA: TGCGCCAGCAGCCAAGCCAGGACTGCTTTCTTT

V: TRBV13
size: .
J: TRBJ1-4
D: .
CDR3: CASSPTGEGEKLFF
DNA: TGTGCCAGCAGCCCCACGGGGGAGGGGGAAAAACTGTTTTTT

V: TRBV2
size: .
J: TRBJ1-4
D: .
CDR3: CASSDLRETNEKLFF
DNA: TGTGCCAGCAGCGACCTACGGGAAACTAATGAAAAACTGTTTTTT

V: TRBV30
size: .
J: TRBJ2-5
D: .
CDR3: CAWSVGGGETQYF
DNA: TGTGCCTGGAGTGTTGGAGGGGGAGAGACCCAGTACTTC

V: TRBV6-6
size: .
J: TRBJ2-7
D: .
CDR3: CASTPELASYEQYF
DNA: TGTGCCAGCACGCCGGAACTAGCATCCTACGAGCAGTACTTC

V: TRBV6-5
size: .
J: TRBJ1-1
D: TRBD1
CDR3: CASSYAGGGTEAFF
DNA: TGTGCCAGCAGTTACGCAGGGGGGGGCACTGAAGCTTTCTTT

V: TRBV7-8
size: once
J: TRBJ1-2
D: TRBD1
CDR3: CASSVDYRGLGYTF
DNA: TGTGCCAGCAGCGTGGACTACAGGGGGCTAGGCTACACCTTC

V: TRBV6-1
size: .
J: TRBJ1-3
D: TRBD1
CDR3: CASSEATGGSGNTIYF
DNA: TGTGCCAGCAGTGAAGCAACAGGGGGCTCTGGAAACACCATATATTTT

V: TRBV4-3
size: .
J: TRBJ2-1
D: TRBD1
CDR3: CASSRGTGGYEQFF
DNA: TGCGCCAGCAGCCGGGGAACAGGGGGGTATGAGCAGTTCTTC

V: TRBV9
size: .
J: TRBJ1-2
D: .
CDR3: CASSVLAGRNGYTF
DNA: TGTGCCAGCAGCGTATTGGCAGGAAGGAATGGCTACACCTTC

V: TRBV27
size: .
J: TRBJ2-1
D: TRBD2
CDR3: CASSLSYGGAYNEQFF
DNA: TGTGCCAGCAGTTTATCTTATGGGGGGGCCTACAATGAGCAGTTCTTC

V: TRBV5-4
size: .
J: TRBJ1-1
D: .
CDR3: CASSLVGRGGTEAFF
DNA: TGTGCCAGCAGCTTGGTAGGGAGGGGGGGCACTGAAGCTTTCTTT

V: TRBV19
size: .
J: TRBJ2-1
D: TRBD2
CDR3: CASGDPGLVFYNEQFF
DNA: TGTGCCAGCGGGGACCCCGGACTAGTCTTCTACAATGAGCAGTTCTTC

V: TRBV27
size: .
J: TRBJ2-7
D: .
CDR3: CASSHGAGTPGQYF
DNA: TGTGCCAGCAGTCACGGGGCGGGAACCCCCGGACAGTACTTC

V: TRBV5-4
size: .
J: TRBJ2-7
D: TRBD2
CDR3: CASSLTGLAGSEQYF
DNA: TGTGCCAGCAGCTTAACGGGACTAGCGGGATCCGAGCAGTACTTC

V: TRBV9
size: .
J: TRBJ2-3
D: TRBD2
CDR3: CASSPSGTSTDTQYF
DNA: TGTGCCAGCAGCCCCAGCGGGACTAGCACAGATACGCAGTATTTT

V: TRBV30
size: once
J: TRBJ2-7
D: TRBD1
CDR3: CAWSLGTGGYEQYF
DNA: TGTGCCTGGAGTTTAGGGACAGGGGGGTACGAGCAGTACTTC